The rows below give T cell receptor beta chains drawn from one sample of a study of early T cells in non-severe SARS-CoV-2 infection. TCRdb reprocessed the 5' RACE reads with MiXCR, giving one entry per CDR3 protein. The table lists about 66,000 distinct CDR3 sequences, around 20% of them singletons. Sequencing was performed on whole blood, taken at baseline. These receptors were taken from an adult who was a healthcare worker with PCR-confirmed SARS-CoV-2 infection or an uninfected control (not recorded which). CDR3s include the opening cysteine and the closing phenylalanine or tryptophan. Fields, in order: clone size, D gene, J gene, V gene, CDR3 protein, CDR3 DNA. D genes are given only for firm matches. The size entry is marked missing in some rows and otherwise reads once, few, many or a size class.

>many|-|TRBJ1-3|TRBV2
CASSDSSHSGNTIYF
TGTGCCAGCAGTGATAGTTCACACTCTGGAAACACCATATATTTT
>few|-|TRBJ2-7|TRBV12-3/TRBV12-4
CASSRRAGSNYEQYF
TGTGCCAGCAGCCGGCGGGCAGGGAGTAACTACGAGCAGTACTTC
>-|-|TRBJ2-5|TRBV5-1
CASSLGTPGETQYF
TGCGCCAGCAGCTTGGGCACTCCCGGGGAGACCCAGTACTTC
>-|TRBD1|TRBJ2-6|TRBV4-1
CASRNPAQGASGANVLTF
TGCGCCAGCAGGAACCCCGCCCAGGGGGCGAGTGGGGCCAACGTCCTGACTTTC
>-|-|TRBJ1-1|TRBV3-1
CASSQEGTTTEAFF
TGTGCCAGCAGCCAAGAGGGGACAACTACTGAAGCTTTCTTT
>-|TRBD1|TRBJ1-2|TRBV5-4
CASSLGQGRIGYTF
TGTGCCAGCAGCTTGGGACAGGGGAGGATCGGCTACACCTTC
>-|-|TRBJ2-5|TRBV6-1
CASKLGETQYF
TGTGCCAGCAAATTAGGGGAGACCCAGTACTTC
>-|-|TRBJ2-2|TRBV6-4
CASSVENTGELFF
TGTGCCAGCAGTGTGGAGAACACCGGGGAGCTGTTTTTT
>many|-|TRBJ1-3|TRBV28
CASSLRNTIYF
TGTGCCAGCAGTTTGAGAAACACCATATATTTT
>few|TRBD1|TRBJ2-5|TRBV29-1
CSVEPDRGRGETQYF
TGCAGCGTTGAACCCGACAGGGGGCGCGGGGAGACCCAGTACTTC
>-|TRBD2|TRBJ2-1|TRBV7-9
CASTRTSEGEQFF
TGTGCCAGCACTCGGACTAGTGAGGGTGAGCAGTTCTTC
>few|-|TRBJ2-2|TRBV12-3/TRBV12-4
CASRGRYTANTGELFF
TGTGCCAGCAGAGGGCGGTATACAGCGAACACCGGGGAGCTGTTTTTT
>-|TRBD2|TRBJ2-1|TRBV4-1
CASSQMAGGPYEQFF
TGCGCCAGCAGCCAGATGGCGGGGGGGCCTTATGAGCAGTTCTTC
>few|-|TRBJ2-3|TRBV12-3/TRBV12-4
CASSWTRDTQYF
TGTGCCAGCAGCTGGACTCGAGATACGCAGTATTTT
>-|-|TRBJ2-1|TRBV10-3
CAISESRYEQFF
TGTGCCATCAGTGAGTCGAGGTATGAGCAGTTCTTC
>few|-|TRBJ2-7|TRBV20-1
CSARSYSGRSYEQYF
TGCAGTGCTAGATCGTACTCGGGAAGAAGCTACGAGCAGTACTTC
>few|TRBD2|TRBJ2-2|TRBV19
CASSILAGAGELFF
TGTGCCAGTAGTATATTAGCGGGGGCCGGGGAGCTGTTTTTT
>few|TRBD2|TRBJ2-2|TRBV2
CASSDTVGLAGQTGELFF
TGTGCCAGCAGTGATACCGTAGGACTAGCGGGACAGACCGGGGAGCTGTTTTTT
>-|TRBD1|TRBJ2-5|TRBV5-4
CASSSPRGPQETQYF
TGTGCCAGCAGCTCCCCCAGGGGGCCCCAAGAGACCCAGTACTTC